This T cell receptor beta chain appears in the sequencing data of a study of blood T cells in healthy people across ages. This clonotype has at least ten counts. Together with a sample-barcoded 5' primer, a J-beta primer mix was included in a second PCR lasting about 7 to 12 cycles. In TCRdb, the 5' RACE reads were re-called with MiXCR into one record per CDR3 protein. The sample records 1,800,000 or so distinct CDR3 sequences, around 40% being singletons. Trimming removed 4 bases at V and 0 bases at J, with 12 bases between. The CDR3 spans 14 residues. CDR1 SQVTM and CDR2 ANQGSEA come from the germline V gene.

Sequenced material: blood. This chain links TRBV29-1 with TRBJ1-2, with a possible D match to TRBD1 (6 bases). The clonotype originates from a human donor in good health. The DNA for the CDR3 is TGCAGCGTTGGTACAGGGCCATCTAACTATGGCTACACCTTC. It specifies CSVGTGPSNYGYTF.